This T cell receptor (beta chain) was sequenced for a study of T cells in Graves' hyperthyroidism and ophthalmopathy. The overall study: Peripheral blood sampling occurred at initial diagnosis, before any treatment. Study-level findings and limits: Ophthalmopathy was separated from stable hyperthyroidism by a 13 V-J model.

In its sample, this clonotype was seen a few times. The antigen remains undetermined. Template material for amplifying TCR beta CDR3 regions consisted of RNA transcripts. An initial round of RT-PCR targeting the TCR CDR3 relied on the HTBI primer set. TCRdb recomputed calls from the multiplex PCR reads with MiXCR, one row per CDR3 protein. The sample has 490,000 or so distinct CDR3 sequences, less than 25% seen once. Unmatched junction bases numbered 6, after V lost 5 bases and J lost 0 bases. Germline V gene lookup returns CDR1 DFQATT and CDR2 SNEGSKA (reference sequence). The CDR3 has 16 residues. In the ophthalmopathy cohort, Clinical Activity Score was at least 3, NOSPECS grade at least 4, and duration under 3 months. Extraction of PBMCs used under 13 ml of fresh peripheral blood.

This TCR came from a woman aged 70-85 years with Graves' ophthalmopathy. Sequenced: blood. This chain joins TRBV20-1 and TRBJ2-4, with TRBD1 identical over 11 bases. For the CDR3, the DNA is TGCAGTGCTTTCGGGGGGACAGGGGGAGCCAAAAACATTCAGTACTTC. Encoded protein: CSAFGGTGGAKNIQYF.